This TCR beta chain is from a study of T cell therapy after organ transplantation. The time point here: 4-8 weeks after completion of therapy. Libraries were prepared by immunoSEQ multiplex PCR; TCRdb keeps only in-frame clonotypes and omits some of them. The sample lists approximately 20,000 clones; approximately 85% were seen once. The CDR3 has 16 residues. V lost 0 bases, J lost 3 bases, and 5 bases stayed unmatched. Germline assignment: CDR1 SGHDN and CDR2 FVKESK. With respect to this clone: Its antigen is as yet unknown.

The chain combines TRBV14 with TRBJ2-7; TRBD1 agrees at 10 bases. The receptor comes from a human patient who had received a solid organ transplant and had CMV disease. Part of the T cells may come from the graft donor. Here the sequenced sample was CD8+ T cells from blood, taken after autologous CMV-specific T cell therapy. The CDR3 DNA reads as TGTGCCAGCAGCCAAGATCATGGGACAGGGGTCTACGAGCAGTACTTC. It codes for CASSQDHGTGVYEQYF.